Many counts were recorded for the clone carrying this TCR beta chain. No antigen is known for it. The data belong to a study of T-cell reconstitution after alpha-beta-depleted transplantation in children. General study results and limits: Newly produced T cells mostly accounted for T-cell counts and diversity one year post-transplant. At day 60, the high TCRbeta diversity found in some patients originated from recipient T cells and thymic progenitors that had survived. In patients about two months after transplant, alpha-beta T cells reportedly arose from several hundred expanded graft clones.

The CDR3 contains 14 residues. Germline CDR1 and CDR2: SGHTA and FQGNSA. V dropped 5 bases and J dropped 4 bases, with 14 bases sitting between them. Unique molecular identifiers were incorporated into the prepared TCRbeta library. MiXCR, applied by TCRdb to the PCR reads, yields one record per CDR3 protein. The table includes approximately 31,000 distinct CDR3 sequences, around 6% detected once. The receptor was derived from a child under two years old who had a stem cell transplant for acute myeloid leukemia, so the T cells may come from the graft donor. V gene TRBV7-2 combines with J gene TRBJ1-2; tentatively, D is TRBD1 (6 bases). Here the sequenced sample was peripheral blood, taken 60 days after TCRalphabeta/CD19-depleted stem cell transplant. CDR3 nucleotides: TGTGCCAGCAGCCCGACAGGAAGAGCCTATGGCTACACCTTC. Residues: CASSPTGRAYGYTF.